These 12 T cell receptor beta chains came from one sample sequenced in a study of tumor-infiltrating lymphocytes in primary liver carcinoma. The study co-extracted DNA and RNA from roughly 20-30 mg of unsorted bulk tissue. A constant-region primer served to make TCR beta cDNA from roughly 500 ng total RNA. Libraries of TCR beta came from three nested multiplex PCR rounds with slightly modified ARM-PCR. Two initial PCR rounds of about 10 cycles each paired TRBV1-TRBV30 forward primers with a C-beta reverse primer. TCRdb re-derived calls from the multiplex PCR reads in MiXCR, one entry per CDR3 protein. The data hold approximately 120,000 distinct CDR3 sequences, with 60% to 75% observed a single time. Material for sequencing was liver tumor tissue from sampling region 3. Described subset: tumor region T3, left-lateral pole. These receptors were taken from a woman aged 60 to 75 with primary liver carcinoma and hepatitis B virus infection.

For this clonotype: At one of its ends the junction is not consistent with the germline gene, which may arise from a read error. This rearrangement joins TRBV20-1 to TRBJ1-6; TRBD1 is a possible D gene (6 bases). Germline CDR1 DFQATT, CDR2 SNEGSKA (reference sequence). The CDR3 contains 18 residues. The CDR3 sequence is CNAILPRDKGISNSPLHF. CDR3 coding DNA: TGCAATGCTATTCTACCGCGGGACAAAGGGATTAGTAATTCACCCCTCCACTTT.

This clonotype appeared a single time. The CDR3 does not end in the conserved phenylalanine or tryptophan, so this is likely a read error. This chain links TRBV11-3 with TRBJ2-1, with TRBD2 matching over 9 bases. This CDR3 has 18 amino acids. Germline loops: CDR1 SGHNT, CDR2 YENEEA. The CDR3 loop is CASSLGQGGRADYNEQFS. For the CDR3, the DNA is TGTGCCAGTAGCTTAGGTCAAGGCGGGAGGGCCGACTACAATGAGCAGTTCTCC.

This clonotype has a count of ten or more. The chain links TRBV29-1 to TRBJ2-5; D remains ambiguous. V dropped 8 bases and J dropped 5 bases, with 12 bases sitting between them. CDR1 and CDR2 (germline): SQVTM, ANQGSEA. The CDR3 is 11 amino acids. Here the CDR3 DNA reads TGCAGCCTCCAGATTCTGGAGACCCAGTACTTC. Amino acids: CSLQILETQYF.

V and J are TRBV12-3 or TRBV12-4 and TRBJ1-2; D unresolved. V was trimmed by 1 base and J by 4 bases, leaving 10 bases between them. The CDR3 is made up of 14 amino acids. CDR3 DNA: TGTGCCAGCAGTTTAGTTACACGGGGCTATGGCTACACCTTC. Encoded protein: CASSLVTRGYGYTF.

The chain recombines TRBV11-3 with TRBJ2-5; TRBD2 agrees at 8 bases. Germline V gene lookup returns CDR1 SGHNT and CDR2 YENEEA. Trimming removed 5 bases from V and 2 bases from J; junction bases left unmatched: 10. The CDR3 is made up of 16 amino acids. The CDR3 DNA reads TGTGCCAGCAGCCTCGCAGGACTAGCAAGTCAAGAGACCCAGTACTTC. As protein: CASSLAGLASQETQYF.

This clonotype was detected ten times or more. The chain links TRBV12-3 or TRBV12-4 to TRBJ1-1; tentative D call: TRBD1 (5 bases). The CDR3 has 15 amino acids. Trimming took 6 bases from V and 1 from J, leaving 15 bases between them. The CDR3 region has the DNA TGTGCCAGCAGACGCTCAGGGTCGGGGAACACTGAAGCTTTCTTT. This codes for CASRRSGSGNTEAFF.

A remark on this clonotype: Germline and junction disagree at one end, which may indicate a read error. V gene TRBV11-2 combines with J gene TRBJ2-2; the D gene is possibly TRBD2 (6 bases). The CDR3 runs 13 residues. Germline V gene sequence: CDR1 SGHAT, CDR2 FQNNGV. DNA for the CDR3: TGTGCCAGCAGCTTAGATAAGACTAGGGAACTGTTTTTT. Amino acid sequence: CASSLDKTRELFF.

This clonotype was recorded many times. In DNA, the CDR3 is TGCGCCAGCAGCTTGGGTCAGAGGGAGACCCAGTACTTC. Translation: CASSLGQRETQYF. The gene calls are TRBV5-1 and TRBJ2-5; D remains unclear. CDR1 is SGHRS, CDR2 YFSETQ, per germline. This CDR3 region has 13 residues. Trimming pared 0 bases from V and 5 bases from J, leaving 8 bases between.

Note on this clonotype: One base away lies a much larger clone, so this may be a sequencing read error. The rearrangement links TRBV5-4 to TRBJ2-1, with D perhaps matching TRBD2 (6 bases). This CDR3 is built from 16 residues. Germline lookup yields CDR1 SGHNT and CDR2 YYREEE (reference sequence). CDR3 sequence: CASSFGAGRAQNEEFF. The CDR3 region has the DNA TGTGCCAGCAGCTTTGGCGCGGGAAGGGCGCAAAATGAGGAGTTCTTC.

As to this clonotype: Likely a read error: the CDR3 ends without its conserved phenylalanine or tryptophan. The CDR3 region has the DNA TGTGCCAACAGCCGAGGGAGCGGGAGAGGACAGACCCAGTACTCC. As protein: CANSRGSGRGQTQYS. The rearrangement links TRBV11-2 to TRBJ2-5; 8 bases fit TRBD2. The CDR3 extends over 15 amino acids. Germline CDR1 and CDR2: SGHAT and FQNNGV.

This clonotype is a singleton in its sample. This could be a read error, since a much larger clone is one nucleotide away. The chain recombines TRBV6-5 with TRBJ2-7, with 7 positions matching TRBD1. The germline V gene has CDR1 MNHEY and CDR2 SVGAGI. J gave up 6 bases and V 2 bases, and 10 bases lay outside the gene matches. This CDR3 is built from 15 residues. The CDR3: CASSYTGTAQGEQYF. The DNA for the CDR3 is TGTGCCAGCAGTTACACAGGGACAGCTCAGGGCGAGCAGTACTTC.

A word on this clonotype: The junction differs from germline at one of its ends, possibly a read error. The V call is TRBV29-1, the J call TRBJ2-1; D is unclear. The CDR3 contains 14 residues. Germline CDR1 reads SQVTM; CDR2 reads ANQGSEA. CDR3 bases: TGCAGCGTTGAGCCGGCAGGATCCGGCAATGAGCACATCTTC. It codes for CSVEPAGSGNEHIF.